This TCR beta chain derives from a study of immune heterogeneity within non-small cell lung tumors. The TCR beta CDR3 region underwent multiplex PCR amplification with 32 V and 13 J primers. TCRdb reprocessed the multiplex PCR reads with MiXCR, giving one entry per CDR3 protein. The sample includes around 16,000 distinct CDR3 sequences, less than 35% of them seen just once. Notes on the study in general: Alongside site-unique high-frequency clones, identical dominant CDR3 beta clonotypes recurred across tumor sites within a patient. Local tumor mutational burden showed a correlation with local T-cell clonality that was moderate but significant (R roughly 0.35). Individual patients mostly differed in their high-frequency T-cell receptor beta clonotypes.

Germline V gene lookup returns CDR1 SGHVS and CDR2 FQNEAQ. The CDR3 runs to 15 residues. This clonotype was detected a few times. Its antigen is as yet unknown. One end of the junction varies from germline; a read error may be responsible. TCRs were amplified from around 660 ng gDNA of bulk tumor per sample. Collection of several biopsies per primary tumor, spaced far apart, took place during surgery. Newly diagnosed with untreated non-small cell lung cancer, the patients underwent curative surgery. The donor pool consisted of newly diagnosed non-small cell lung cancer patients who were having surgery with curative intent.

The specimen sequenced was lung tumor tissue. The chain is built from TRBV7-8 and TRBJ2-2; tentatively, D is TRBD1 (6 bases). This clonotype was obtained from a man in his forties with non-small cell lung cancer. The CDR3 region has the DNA TGTGCCAGCAGCGTAAGGACAGCAAACACCGGGGAGCTGTCTTTT. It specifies CASSVRTANTGELSF.